This TCR beta chain was recovered during a study of radiotherapy plus CTLA-4 blockade in lung cancer. The wider study: In roughly 17% of patients, objective responses were seen; around 31% had disease control. Study outcomes and limitations: Reports identified early blood T cell clone dynamics, with interferon-beta, as the best response predictor. Following radiotherapy plus ipilimumab, tumor-derived TCR clones expanded in the blood.

This clone was found a few times. What it binds is not known. Only in-frame clones appear in the TCRdb table, and some are missing; sequencing was by immunoSEQ multiplex PCR. The sample has roughly 60,000 clones, around 77% seen once; the top ten hold 2.5% to 3.5%. Receiving focal radiation plus CTLA-4 blockade with ipilimumab were patients who had chemo-refractory metastatic non-small-cell lung cancer. Germline-derived CDR1 and CDR2 are SGHAT and FQNNGV. V was pared by 6 bases and J by 4 bases, with 5 bases of the junction left unmatched. This CDR3 comprises 14 residues. The chain employs TRBV11-2 and TRBJ1-4; 7 bases fit TRBD1. The source of this sequence is a human donor with non-small cell lung cancer who had a complete response to radiotherapy plus ipilimumab. This specimen consisted of peripheral blood, obtained from a patient treated with radiotherapy plus ipilimumab. The CDR3 DNA sequence: TGTGCCAGCAGTGAGGGGGCGTTTAATGAAAAACTGTTTTTT. Translated, it gives CASSEGAFNEKLFF.